This T cell receptor beta chain was captured in a study of T cell repertoires in cytomegalovirus infection. In the study overall: Newly reported HLA-C-restricted and thoroughly characterized HLA-B-restricted CMV epitopes were employed. A matching HLA type, together with CMV infection, was signaled by public TCR beta signatures.

In the case of this clonotype: Its antigen is currently unknown.

In TCRdb, the reads were re-called with MiXCR into one record per CDR3 protein. Of approximately 730,000 distinct CDR3 sequences listed, roughly 33% are singletons. Regarding the study as a whole: Public TCR beta family frequency separated CMV-and-HLA carriers, including in an independent cohort. What dominated the ex vivo response were HLA-C-restricted CMV-specific TCR beta clonotypes.

The starting material was cultured PBMCs, obtained from culture after CMV antigen stimulation. This sequence was found in a human donor in good health (CMV status not recorded). Some clones in this sample may be carry-over from other donors' samples.

The CDR3 DNA reads TGTGCCACCAGCAGAGCCCCTGCTAGCGGGGGGGCGTATACGCAGTATTTT. Amino acids: CATSRAPASGGAYTQYF. The chain employs TRBV15 and TRBJ2-3; 12 nucleotides align to TRBD2. The CDR3 is made up of 17 amino acids. The V segment lost 1 base and the J segment 7 bases; nucleotides outside the gene matches: 9. CDR1 is LNHNV and CDR2 is YYDKDF in the germline V gene (reference sequence).